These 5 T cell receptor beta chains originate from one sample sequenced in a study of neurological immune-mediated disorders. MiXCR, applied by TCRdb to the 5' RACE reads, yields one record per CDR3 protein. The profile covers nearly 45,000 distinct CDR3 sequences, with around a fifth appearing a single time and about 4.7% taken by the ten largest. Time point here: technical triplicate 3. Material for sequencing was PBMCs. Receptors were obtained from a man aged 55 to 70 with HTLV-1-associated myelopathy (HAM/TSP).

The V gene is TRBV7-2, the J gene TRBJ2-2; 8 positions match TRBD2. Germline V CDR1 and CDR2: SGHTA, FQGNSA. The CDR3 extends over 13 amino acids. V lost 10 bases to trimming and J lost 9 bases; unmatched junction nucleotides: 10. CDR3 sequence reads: CATISGSVRELFF. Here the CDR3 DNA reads TGTGCCACGATCAGCGGGAGTGTCAGGGAGCTGTTTTTT.

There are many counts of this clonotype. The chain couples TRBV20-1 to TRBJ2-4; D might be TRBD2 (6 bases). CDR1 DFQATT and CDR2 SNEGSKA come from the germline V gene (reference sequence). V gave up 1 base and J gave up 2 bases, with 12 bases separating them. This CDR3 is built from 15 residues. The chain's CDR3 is CSARGPGETKNIQYF. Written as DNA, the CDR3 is TGCAGTGCTAGAGGGCCGGGAGAAACCAAAAACATTCAGTACTTC.

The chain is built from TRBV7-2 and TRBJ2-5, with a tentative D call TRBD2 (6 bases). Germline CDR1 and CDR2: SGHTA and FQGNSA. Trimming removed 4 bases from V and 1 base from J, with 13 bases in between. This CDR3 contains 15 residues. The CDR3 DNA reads TGTGCCAGCAGCTCCCGGGGGATAGGCCAAGAGACCCAGTACTTC. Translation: CASSSRGIGQETQYF. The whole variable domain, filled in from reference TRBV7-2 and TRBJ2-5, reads GAGVSQSPSNKVTEKGKDVELRCDPISGHTALYWYRQSLGQGLEFLIYFQGNSAPDKSGLPSDRFSAERTGGSVSTLTIQRTQQEDSAVYLCASSSRGIGQETQYFGPGTRLLVL.

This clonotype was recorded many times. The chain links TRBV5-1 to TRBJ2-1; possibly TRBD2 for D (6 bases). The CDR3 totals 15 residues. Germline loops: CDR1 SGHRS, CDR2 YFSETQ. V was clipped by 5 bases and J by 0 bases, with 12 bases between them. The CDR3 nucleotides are TGCGCCAGCAGATTCGCGGGGTCCTCCTACAATGAGCAGTTCTTC. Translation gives CASRFAGSSYNEQFF.

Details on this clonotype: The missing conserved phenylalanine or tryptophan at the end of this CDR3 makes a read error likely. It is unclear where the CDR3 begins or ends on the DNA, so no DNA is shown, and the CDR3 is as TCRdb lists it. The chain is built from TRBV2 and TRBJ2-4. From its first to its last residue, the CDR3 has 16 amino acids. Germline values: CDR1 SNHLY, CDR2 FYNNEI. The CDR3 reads CASTERSDLAKNIHYL.